The following is a T cell receptor (beta chain) sequence with its context. No antigen is known for it. Trimming removed 1 base at V and 10 bases at J, with 20 bases between. Germline V gene sequence: CDR1 MGHRA, CDR2 YSYEKL. The CDR3 has 17 amino acids. This sample is drawn from a study of cytomegalovirus exposure and HLA in healthy donors. Whole-study context: Some 85 million unique TCRs, all from HLA-typed donors, were included in an early release of the data.

With 60 Vbeta and 13 Jbeta primers, the PCR was carried out. Assay used: immunoSEQ multiplex PCR; TCRdb lists only in-frame clones, some missing. In the table there are 130,000 or so clones, almost 85% of which are singletons. Overall study findings and caveats: Associated with cytomegalovirus, according to the listing, were 150 to 200 TCR beta chains.

The rearrangement uses TRBV4-1 and TRBJ1-6; no clear D gene. The sequenced sample consisted of PBMCs. The sequence was obtained from a young man in good health and CMV-seropositive. CDR3 loop: CASSQVGGDRAGSPLHF. CDR3 bases: TGCGCCAGCAGCCAAGTAGGCGGGGATCGGGCCGGGTCACCCCTCCACTTT.